A selection of T cell receptor beta chains follows, all from one sample in a study of blood T cell repertoires in COVID-19. This table comes from immunoSEQ multiplex PCR, and its TCRdb copy is limited to in-frame clones, with some not included. The sample lists some 80,000 clones; under 85% were seen once. The sample taken for sequencing was peripheral blood. The receptors shown here come from a human donor in a cohort sampled during active COVID-19. CDR3s include the opening cysteine and the closing phenylalanine or tryptophan. A D gene is named only where the DNA matches it firmly. Rows may omit the clone size; those that give it use once, few, many or a size class.

v_call: TRBV10-2; d_call: TRBD2; clone_size: -; j_call: TRBJ2-1; cdr3_aa: CASSPGTSSYNEQFF; cdr3_nt: TGCGCCAGCAGTCCCGGGACTAGCTCTTACAATGAGCAGTTCTTC
v_call: TRBV6-5; d_call: TRBD1; clone_size: few; j_call: TRBJ2-7; cdr3_aa: CASSLAGTGSEQYF; cdr3_nt: TGTGCCAGCAGCTTGGCAGGGACAGGGAGCGAGCAGTACTTC
v_call: TRBV5-1; d_call: -; clone_size: -; j_call: TRBJ1-2; cdr3_aa: CASSGPGNLYGYTF; cdr3_nt: TGCGCCAGCAGCGGACCCGGGAACCTCTATGGCTACACCTTC
v_call: TRBV28; d_call: -; clone_size: -; j_call: TRBJ1-2; cdr3_aa: CASSFGQKTYGYTF; cdr3_nt: TGTGCCAGCAGTTTTGGACAGAAAACCTATGGCTACACCTTC
v_call: TRBV6-1; d_call: -; clone_size: -; j_call: TRBJ1-6; cdr3_aa: CASSEGGPPLHF; cdr3_nt: TGTGCCAGCAGTGAAGGGGGGCCACCCCTCCACTTT
v_call: TRBV5-6; d_call: TRBD1; clone_size: -; j_call: TRBJ2-4; cdr3_aa: CASSFRQGYGNIQYF; cdr3_nt: TGTGCCAGCAGCTTCCGACAGGGGTATGGAAACATTCAGTACTTC
v_call: TRBV28; d_call: TRBD1; clone_size: -; j_call: TRBJ1-6; cdr3_aa: CASSSPGQYSPLHF; cdr3_nt: TGTGCCAGCAGTTCGCCGGGACAGTATTCACCCCTCCACTTT
v_call: TRBV5-8; d_call: TRBD1; clone_size: few; j_call: TRBJ1-5; cdr3_aa: CASSLRTGGRWRNQPQHF; cdr3_nt: TGTGCCAGCAGCTTGCGGACAGGGGGCCGGTGGCGCAATCAGCCCCAGCATTTT
v_call: TRBV10-1; d_call: TRBD2; clone_size: -; j_call: TRBJ2-7; cdr3_aa: CASSDTSGRPEQYF; cdr3_nt: TGCGCCAGCAGTGACACTAGCGGGAGACCCGAGCAGTACTTC
v_call: TRBV19; d_call: TRBD1; clone_size: once; j_call: TRBJ1-1; cdr3_aa: CASSGQGNTEAFF; cdr3_nt: TGTGCCAGTAGTGGACAGGGAAACACTGAAGCTTTCTTT
v_call: TRBV7-3; d_call: TRBD2; clone_size: -; j_call: TRBJ2-1; cdr3_aa: CASSFLNGGASEQFF; cdr3_nt: TGTGCCAGCAGCTTCCTGAACGGGGGGGCCAGTGAGCAGTTCTTC
v_call: TRBV4-1; d_call: TRBD2; clone_size: -; j_call: TRBJ2-5; cdr3_aa: CASSLAGVRETQYF; cdr3_nt: TGCGCCAGCAGCTTAGCGGGGGTACGGGAGACCCAGTACTTC
v_call: TRBV6-5; d_call: -; clone_size: -; j_call: TRBJ1-1; cdr3_aa: CASRQGSTEAFF; cdr3_nt: TGTGCCAGCAGGCAGGGATCCACTGAAGCTTTCTTT
v_call: TRBV4-1; d_call: TRBD1; clone_size: few; j_call: TRBJ1-2; cdr3_aa: CASSQAGFTGEYGYTF; cdr3_nt: TGCGCCAGCAGCCAAGCGGGATTCACAGGGGAGTATGGCTACACCTTC
v_call: TRBV4-1; d_call: -; clone_size: -; j_call: TRBJ1-3; cdr3_aa: CASSQDAALSGNTIYF; cdr3_nt: TGCGCCAGCAGCCAAGATGCGGCGCTCTCTGGAAACACCATATATTTT
v_call: TRBV5-1; d_call: TRBD1; clone_size: -; j_call: TRBJ2-5; cdr3_aa: CASSQTGGQETQYF; cdr3_nt: TGCGCCAGCAGCCAGACAGGGGGTCAAGAGACCCAGTACTTC
v_call: TRBV2; d_call: TRBD1; clone_size: -; j_call: TRBJ1-2; cdr3_aa: CAREGQGAFYTF; cdr3_nt: TGTGCTCGGGAGGGACAGGGGGCATTCTACACCTTC
v_call: TRBV10-3; d_call: -; clone_size: -; j_call: TRBJ1-5; cdr3_aa: CAISELSDQPQHF; cdr3_nt: TGTGCCATCAGTGAGCTTTCAGATCAGCCCCAGCATTTT
v_call: TRBV18; d_call: TRBD1; clone_size: -; j_call: TRBJ1-1; cdr3_aa: CASSTWDRGNPEAFF; cdr3_nt: TGTGCCAGCTCAACTTGGGACAGGGGAAATCCTGAAGCTTTCTTT
v_call: TRBV7-9; d_call: -; clone_size: once; j_call: TRBJ2-6; cdr3_aa: CASSSRGSGANVLTF; cdr3_nt: TGTGCCAGCAGCTCAAGGGGCTCAGGGGCCAACGTCCTGACTTTC
v_call: TRBV5-1; d_call: TRBD1; clone_size: -; j_call: TRBJ2-7; cdr3_aa: CASSSGDRGLNEQYF; cdr3_nt: TGCGCCAGCAGCTCAGGGGACAGGGGGCTAAACGAGCAGTACTTC
v_call: TRBV6-6; d_call: -; clone_size: -; j_call: TRBJ1-1; cdr3_aa: CASSYGGANTEAFF; cdr3_nt: TGTGCCAGCAGTTACGGGGGGGCGAACACTGAAGCTTTCTTT
v_call: TRBV4-1; d_call: TRBD1; clone_size: once; j_call: TRBJ2-5; cdr3_aa: CASSQGRTTGKETQYF; cdr3_nt: TGCGCCAGCAGCCAAGGCCGGACGACAGGGAAAGAGACCCAGTACTTC
v_call: TRBV3-1/TRBV3-2; d_call: TRBD2; clone_size: -; j_call: TRBJ2-7; cdr3_aa: CASTQGGLAGVYEQYF; cdr3_nt: TGTGCCAGCACCCAAGGGGGACTAGCGGGAGTCTACGAGCAGTACTTC